Below, 28 T cell receptor beta chains from the same sample are listed, as sequenced in a study of T cells in Graves' hyperthyroidism and ophthalmopathy. The investigators amplified TCR beta CDR3 regions from RNA transcripts. Using the HTBI primer set, a first-round RT-PCR was run on the TCR CDR3. TCRdb used MiXCR to reprocess the multiplex PCR reads, holding one entry per CDR3 protein. The sample carries 250,000 to 300,000 distinct CDR3 sequences, more than 12% recorded once. The source material was blood. These receptors were obtained from a woman between 40 and 55 years old with Graves' hyperthyroidism that later progressed to Graves' ophthalmopathy.

This clonotype was counted many times. The chain employs TRBV7-3 and TRBJ1-1; 12 nucleotides match TRBD1. This CDR3 comprises 16 residues. V lost 4 bases, J lost 5 bases, and 8 bases stayed unmatched. Germline values: CDR1 SGHTA, CDR2 FQGTGA. The CDR3 here is CASSSGTGGFSTEAFF. CDR3 sequence (DNA): TGTGCCAGCAGCTCCGGGACAGGGGGCTTCTCGACTGAAGCTTTCTTT.

This clonotype has more than one count but fewer than ten. This chain connects TRBV5-1 to TRBJ2-1; 13 bases line up with TRBD2. Germline values: CDR1 SGHRS, CDR2 YFSETQ. Losses at the gene ends were 5 bases for V and 8 bases for J; bases not matched to a gene: 7. The CDR3 covers 15 residues. CDR3 residues: CASRTGLAGVDEQFF. In nucleotides, the CDR3 is TGCGCCAGCAGAACCGGACTAGCGGGAGTCGATGAGCAGTTCTTC.

The rearrangement uses TRBV27 and TRBJ2-4; 9 positions agree with TRBD2. Trimming removed 8 bases from V and 0 bases from J; junction bases left unmatched: 5. The CDR3 contains 15 residues. Germline CDR1 reads MNHEY; CDR2 reads SMNVEV (reference sequence). The CDR3 loop is CASGRREGAKNIQYF. The CDR3 DNA reads as TGTGCCAGCGGGAGGCGGGAGGGAGCCAAAAACATTCAGTACTTC.

The chain employs TRBV28 and TRBJ1-1; tentatively, D is TRBD1 (5 bases). This CDR3 is 13 amino acids long. Germline V gene data show CDR1 as MDHEN and CDR2 as SYDVKM. V lost 1 base and J lost 4, with 7 bases in between. The CDR3 is CASSLLGRTEAFF. In DNA, the CDR3 is TGTGCCAGCAGTTTATTGGGACGCACTGAAGCTTTCTTT.

The chain links TRBV9 to TRBJ1-2; D gene unclear. V lost 2 bases to trimming and J lost 2 bases, with 10 bases between them. The CDR3 is made up of 14 amino acids. CDR1 is SGDLS, CDR2 YYNGEE, per germline. The DNA of the CDR3 is TGTGCCAGCAGCGTTAATCCAGAGAACTATGGCTACACCTTC. Protein sequence: CASSVNPENYGYTF.

This clonotype was found many times. The CDR3 spells CASKRQGSYEQYF. The CDR3 DNA reads as TGTGCCAGCAAGCGTCAGGGATCCTACGAGCAGTACTTC. The chain links TRBV27 to TRBJ2-7; possibly TRBD1 for D (5 bases). The CDR3 spans 13 residues. CDR1 is MNHEY and CDR2 is SMNVEV in the germline V gene (reference sequence). Trimming shortened V by 7 bases and J by 1 base, and 11 bases separated the two germline ends.

This clonotype came up many times. The rearrangement joins TRBV20-1 to TRBJ2-3, with TRBD2 matching 9 bases. Germline CDR1 and CDR2: DFQATT and SNEGSKA (reference sequence). The CDR3 consists of 15 residues. Trimming at V came to 4 bases and at J to 0 bases, leaving 5 bases not matched to a gene. The CDR3 DNA reads TGCAGTGCTATTTTAGCGGGGGTTAGCACAGATACGCAGTATTTT. Protein: CSAILAGVSTDTQYF.

This clonotype appeared many times. The junction differs from germline at one of its ends, possibly a read error. V gene TRBV28 combines with J gene TRBJ2-1, with D perhaps being TRBD1 or TRBD2 (6 bases each). Germline-derived CDR1 and CDR2 are MDHEN and SYDVKM. This CDR3 contains 14 residues. The CDR3 nucleotides are TGTGCCAGCACTTTAGGGGGGTCCTACAATGAGCAGTTCTTC. This codes for CASTLGGSYNEQFF.

This clonotype has a count of ten or more. V is TRBV2 and J is TRBJ2-5; a possible D gene is TRBD2 (5 bases). Between the trimmed V and J ends, which lost 3 bases and 1 base, there was a span of 6 bases. The CDR3 loop spans 13 amino acids. Germline V gene sequence: CDR1 SNHLY, CDR2 FYNNEI. In DNA, the CDR3 is TGTGCCAGCAGTGAGCTAGCCCAAGAGACCCAGTACTTC. This gives the protein CASSELAQETQYF.

Ten or more counts support this clonotype. The V and J genes are TRBV28 and TRBJ1-5; D uncertain. The V gene's germline CDR1 is MDHEN and CDR2 SYDVKM. The CDR3 spans 14 residues. Trimming stripped 8 bases from V and 4 bases from J, with 15 bases between. CDR3 protein: CASHVALGNQPQHF. The DNA for the CDR3 is TGTGCCAGCCACGTGGCTCTTGGGAATCAGCCCCAGCATTTT.

CDR3 sequence (DNA): TGTGCCAGCAGCTTACTCCCGGGGTTAGATACGCAGTATTTT. As protein: CASSLLPGLDTQYF. The rearrangement links TRBV7-2 to TRBJ2-3; possible D gene TRBD2, 5 bases. This CDR3 is 14 amino acids long. From germline, CDR1 is SGHTA and CDR2 FQGNSA. V shed 2 bases and J shed 5 bases, with 11 bases lying between them.

This clonotype occurred many times. CDR3 in DNA: TGTGCCAGCAGCTTAGGTCAAGGGCTTGAGCAGTTCTTC. It codes for CASSLGQGLEQFF. This chain connects TRBV11-1 to TRBJ2-1; D uncertain. This CDR3 has 13 amino acids. Germline V lookup: CDR1 SGHAT, CDR2 FQDESV (reference sequence). Trimming took off 1 base at V and 9 bases at J, with 10 bases between the two ends.

This clonotype was observed many times. V gene TRBV12-3 or TRBV12-4 combines with J gene TRBJ1-5; D is unclear. This CDR3 has 14 residues. Trimming pared 6 bases from V and 1 base from J, leaving 10 bases between. The CDR3, as DNA: TGTGCCAGCAGCCTCGGATTGAGCAATCAGCCCCAGCATTTT. This encodes CASSLGLSNQPQHF.

V gene TRBV11-3 combines with J gene TRBJ2-7; D unclear. The germline V gene has CDR1 SGHNT and CDR2 YENEEA. This CDR3 region has 15 residues. Trimming took off 3 bases at V and 1 base at J, with 13 bases between the two ends. CDR3 bases: TGTGCCAGCAGCTTCTCATGGATGGGGTCCTACGAGCAGTACTTC. Protein: CASSFSWMGSYEQYF.

This chain links TRBV2 with TRBJ1-1; D gene ambiguous. CDR3 length equals 13 residues. Per the germline V gene, CDR1 is SNHLY and CDR2 is FYNNEI. V lost 7 bases and J 5 bases, leaving 14 bases between the germline ends. The CDR3 DNA sequence: TGTGCCAGCACGGTGGACGGCGCGACTGAAGCTTTCTTT. It specifies CASTVDGATEAFF.

Of note for this clonotype: This could be a read error, since a much larger clone is one nucleotide away. The chain's CDR3 is CASSPTSGRFWETQYF. CDR3 nucleotide sequence: TGCGCCAGCAGCCCGACTAGCGGGAGGTTTTGGGAGACCCAGTACTTC. V usage is TRBV4-1 and J usage is TRBJ2-5; the match to TRBD2 covers 13 bases. The V and J ends lost 4 bases and 5 bases, in that order; junction bases with no gene match: 7. Germline loops: CDR1 MGHRA, CDR2 YSYEKL. CDR3 length: 16 amino acids.

This clonotype was seen at least ten times. CDR3 in amino acids: CSVGRQEGGNEQFF. As DNA, the CDR3 is TGCAGCGTTGGCCGACAGGAAGGGGGGAATGAGCAGTTCTTC. V usage is TRBV29-1 and J usage is TRBJ2-1, with D perhaps assigned TRBD1 or TRBD2 (6 bases each). This CDR3 is built from 14 residues. Germline CDR1 reads SQVTM; CDR2 reads ANQGSEA. V lost 4 bases, J lost 7 bases, and 17 bases lay in between.

This clonotype was seen many times. The V gene is TRBV6-1, the J gene TRBJ1-6; no clear D gene. Per germline, CDR1 MNHNS and CDR2 SASEGT. Trimming took off 6 bases at V and 6 bases at J, with 12 bases between the two ends. The CDR3 has 14 amino acids. This chain's CDR3 is CASRHGEGNSPLHF. The CDR3 coding sequence is TGTGCCAGCAGGCATGGGGAGGGTAATTCACCCCTCCACTTT.

This clonotype came up many times. The chain has TRBV2 and TRBJ1-4, with 12 nucleotides matching TRBD1. With V trimmed by 6 bases and J by 6 bases, 5 bases remained unmatched. The V gene's germline CDR1 is SNHLY and CDR2 FYNNEI. This CDR3 region has 15 residues. The DNA of the CDR3 is TGTGCCAGCAGAGGCGGGACAGGGGGCGATGAAAAACTGTTTTTT. This codes for CASRGGTGGDEKLFF. The whole variable domain, filled in from reference TRBV2 and TRBJ1-4, reads EPEVTQTPSHQVTQMGQEVILRCVPISNHLYFYWYRQILGQKVEFLVSFYNNEISEKSEIFDDQFSVERPDGSNFTLKIRSTKLEDSAMYFCASRGGTGGDEKLFFGSGTQLSVL.

This clonotype was picked up many times. The junction departs from the called germline gene at one end, perhaps through a read error. The V call is TRBV11-2, the J call TRBJ2-7, with TRBD2 matching 12 bases. The V gene's germline CDR1 is SGHAT and CDR2 FQNNGV. The CDR3 is 16 residues long. The CDR3: CASSLRLAGGSHEQYF. Written as DNA, the CDR3 is TGTGCCAGCAGCTTACGGCTAGCGGGAGGGAGCCACGAACAGTACTTC.

J is TRBJ2-1 and V is TRBV12-5; D may be TRBD1 (6 bases). The CDR3 spans 15 residues. CDR1 and CDR2 from the germline V gene are LGHNT and FRNRAP. The V end lost 3 bases, the J end lost 0 bases, and 9 bases lay between the germline ends. The CDR3 loop reads CASGLGQSSYNEQFF. In DNA form, the CDR3 reads TGTGCTAGTGGTTTAGGACAGAGCTCCTACAATGAGCAGTTCTTC.

There are a few counts of this clonotype. The chain links TRBV19 to TRBJ2-1; D is undetermined. The CDR3 extends over 13 amino acids. V lost 5 bases and J 10 bases, leaving 15 bases between the germline ends. Germline V gene data show CDR1 as LNHDA and CDR2 as SQIVND (reference sequence). This CDR3 is CASSRRPLREQFF. CDR3 sequence (DNA): TGTGCCAGTAGTCGGCGGCCCCTCCGGGAGCAGTTCTTC.

This clonotype has more than one count but fewer than ten. Since a much larger clone is just one base distant, this may be a read error. This sequence joins TRBV2 and TRBJ2-2; D is possibly TRBD2 (5 bases). CDR1 and CDR2 from the germline V gene are SNHLY and FYNNEI. The CDR3 covers 16 residues. CDR3: CASSKAPGYGTGELFF. CDR3 DNA: TGTGCCAGCAGTAAAGCGCCGGGGTATGGGACCGGGGAGCTGTTTTTT. Full variable domain (remainder filled in from reference TRBV2 and TRBJ2-2): EPEVTQTPSHQVTQMGQEVILRCVPISNHLYFYWYRQILGQKVEFLVSFYNNEISEKSEIFDDQFSVERPDGSNFTLKIRSTKLEDSAMYFCASSKAPGYGTGELFFGEGSRLTVL.

This clonotype has a handful of counts. The genes are TRBV20-1 and TRBJ1-1; maybe TRBD1 (5 bases). Between the trimmed V and J ends, which lost 3 bases and 1 base, there was a span of 12 bases. The CDR3 contains 14 residues. Looked up from germline, CDR1 is DFQATT and CDR2 is SNEGSKA (reference sequence). CDR3 DNA sequence: TGCAGTGCTAGTGGGGACCAACAGAACACTGAAGCTTTCTTT. Protein product: CSASGDQQNTEAFF.

This clonotype was seen repeatedly, ten times or more. The CDR3 loop reads CASSENGGRNSPLHF. CDR3 bases: TGTGCCAGCAGCGAAAATGGGGGTAGGAATTCACCCCTCCACTTT. This chain links TRBV5-6 with TRBJ1-6; possible D gene TRBD1, 5 bases. V was shortened by 4 bases and J by 7 bases, with 15 bases between the two germline ends. The CDR3 length is 15 residues. CDR1 and CDR2 (germline): SGHDT, YYEEEE.

V and J are TRBV4-1 and TRBJ2-1; the match to TRBD2 covers 11 bases. The germline gives CDR1 MGHRA, CDR2 YSYEKL. Trimming took 4 bases from V and 3 from J; bases not matched to a gene: 11. CDR3 size: 18 residues. The DNA for the CDR3 is TGCGCCAGCAGCCCGGACGGAGGACTAGCGGGCCTCTACAATGAGCAGTTCTTC. This codes for CASSPDGGLAGLYNEQFF.

The rearrangement links TRBV28 to TRBJ2-2; TRBD2 matches at 9 bases. V trimming: 3 bases; J trimming: 2 bases; junction bases outside the gene matches: 7. Germline V CDR1 and CDR2: MDHEN, SYDVKM. The CDR3 is 17 amino acids. The chain's CDR3 is CASSFQGLASNTGELFF. CDR3 bases: TGTGCCAGCAGTTTCCAAGGACTAGCGAGTAACACCGGGGAGCTGTTTTTT.

This clonotype came up a few times. The chain links TRBV20-1 to TRBJ2-1, with 12 bases aligning to TRBD2. V lost 0 bases, J lost 7 bases, and 10 bases stayed unmatched. Germline V lookup: CDR1 DFQATT, CDR2 SNEGSKA (reference sequence). The CDR3 sequence is 17 residues long. The CDR3 DNA reads TGCAGTGCTAGAGATAGGACTAGCGGGATACTAAAGAATGAGCAGTTCTTC. Translating it yields CSARDRTSGILKNEQFF.